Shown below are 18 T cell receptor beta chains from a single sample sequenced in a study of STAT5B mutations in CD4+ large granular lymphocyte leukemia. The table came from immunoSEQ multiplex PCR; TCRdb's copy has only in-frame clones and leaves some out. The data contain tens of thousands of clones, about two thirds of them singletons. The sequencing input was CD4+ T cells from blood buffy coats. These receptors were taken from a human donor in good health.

The CDR3 protein is CASSPESTDTQYF. DNA for the CDR3: TGTGCCAGCAGCCCGGAAAGCACAGATACGCAGTATTTT. The chain carries TRBV28 and TRBJ2-3; D is unclear. This CDR3 region has 13 residues. CDR1 and CDR2 from the germline V gene are MDHEN and SYDVKM. Trimming shortened V by 6 bases and J by 0 bases, and 7 bases separated the two germline ends.

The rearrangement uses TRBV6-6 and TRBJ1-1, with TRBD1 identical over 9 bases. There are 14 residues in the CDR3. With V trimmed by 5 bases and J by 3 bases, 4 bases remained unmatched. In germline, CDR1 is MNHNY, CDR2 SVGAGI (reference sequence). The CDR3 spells CASSTGTGYTEAFF. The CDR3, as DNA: TGTGCCAGCAGTACCGGGACAGGGTACACTGAAGCTTTCTTT.

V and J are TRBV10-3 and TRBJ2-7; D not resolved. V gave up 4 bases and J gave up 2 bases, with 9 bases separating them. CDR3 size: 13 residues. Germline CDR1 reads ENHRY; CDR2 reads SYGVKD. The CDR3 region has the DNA TGTGCCATCAGTGGACACCAGACCTACGAGCAGTACTTC. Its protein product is CAISGHQTYEQYF.

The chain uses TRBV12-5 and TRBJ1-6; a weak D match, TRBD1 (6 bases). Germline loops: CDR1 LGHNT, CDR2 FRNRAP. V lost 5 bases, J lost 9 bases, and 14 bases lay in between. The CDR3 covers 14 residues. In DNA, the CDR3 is TGTGCTAGTGGTGAGACAGGCATGGGTTCACCCCTCCACTTT. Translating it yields CASGETGMGSPLHF.

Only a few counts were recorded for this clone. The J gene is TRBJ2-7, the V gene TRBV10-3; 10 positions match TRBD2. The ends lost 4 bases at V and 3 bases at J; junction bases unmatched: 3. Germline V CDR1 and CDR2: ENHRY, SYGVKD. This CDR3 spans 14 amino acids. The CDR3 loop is CAISAGLAIYEQYF. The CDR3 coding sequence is TGTGCCATCAGTGCGGGACTAGCGATCTACGAGCAGTACTTC.

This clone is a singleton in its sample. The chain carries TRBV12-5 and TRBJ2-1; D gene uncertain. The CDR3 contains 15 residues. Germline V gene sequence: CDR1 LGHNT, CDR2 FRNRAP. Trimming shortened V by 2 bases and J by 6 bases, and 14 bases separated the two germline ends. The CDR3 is CASGLMVHSINEQFF. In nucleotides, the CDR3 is TGTGCTAGTGGTTTGATGGTACATTCGATCAATGAGCAGTTCTTC.

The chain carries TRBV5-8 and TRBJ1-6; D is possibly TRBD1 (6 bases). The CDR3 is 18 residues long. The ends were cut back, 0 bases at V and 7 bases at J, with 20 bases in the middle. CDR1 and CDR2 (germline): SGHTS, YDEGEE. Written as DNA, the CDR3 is TGTGCCAGCAGCTTGGCCGCCGGGTCAGGGGTATTCAATTCACCCCTCCACTTT. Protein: CASSLAAGSGVFNSPLHF.

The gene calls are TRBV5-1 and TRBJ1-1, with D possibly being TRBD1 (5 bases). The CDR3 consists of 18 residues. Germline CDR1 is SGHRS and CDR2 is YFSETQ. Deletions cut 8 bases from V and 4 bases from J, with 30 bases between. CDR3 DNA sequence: TGCGCCAGTGGCAGCTTGGCCAACCCACCTTTAAGGGGCACTGAAGCTTTCTTT. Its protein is CASGSLANPPLRGTEAFF.

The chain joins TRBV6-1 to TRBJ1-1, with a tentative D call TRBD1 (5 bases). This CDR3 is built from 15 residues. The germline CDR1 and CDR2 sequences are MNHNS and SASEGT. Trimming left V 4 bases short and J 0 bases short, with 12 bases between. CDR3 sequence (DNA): TGTGCCAGCAGTGGGGAGGGGCTAATGAACACTGAAGCTTTCTTT. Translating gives CASSGEGLMNTEAFF.

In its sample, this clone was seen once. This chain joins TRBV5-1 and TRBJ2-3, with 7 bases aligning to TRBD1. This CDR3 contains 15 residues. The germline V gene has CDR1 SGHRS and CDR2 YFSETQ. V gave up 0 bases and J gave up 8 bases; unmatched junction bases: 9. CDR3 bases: TGCGCCAGCAGCTTGGAGCAGGGGGTCCAGGGTACGCAGTATTTT. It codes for CASSLEQGVQGTQYF.

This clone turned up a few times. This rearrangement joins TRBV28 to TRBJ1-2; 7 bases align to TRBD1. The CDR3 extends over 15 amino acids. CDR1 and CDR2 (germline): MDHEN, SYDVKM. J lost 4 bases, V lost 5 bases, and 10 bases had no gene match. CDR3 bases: TGTGCCAGCAGTGAACAGGGGCAGAGTTTCTATGGCTACACCTTC. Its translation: CASSEQGQSFYGYTF.

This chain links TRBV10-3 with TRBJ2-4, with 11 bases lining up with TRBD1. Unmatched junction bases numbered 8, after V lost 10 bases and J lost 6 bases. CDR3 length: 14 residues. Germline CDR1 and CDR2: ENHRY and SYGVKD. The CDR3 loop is CATQPGTGGNIQYF. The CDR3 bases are TGTGCCACTCAACCCGGGACAGGGGGAAACATTCAGTACTTC.

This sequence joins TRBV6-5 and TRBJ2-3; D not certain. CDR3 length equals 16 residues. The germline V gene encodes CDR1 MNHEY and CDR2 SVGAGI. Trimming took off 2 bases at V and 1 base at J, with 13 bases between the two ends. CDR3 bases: TGTGCCAGCAGTTACGGGCGGTCCTACGGCACAGATACGCAGTATTTT. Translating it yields CASSYGRSYGTDTQYF.

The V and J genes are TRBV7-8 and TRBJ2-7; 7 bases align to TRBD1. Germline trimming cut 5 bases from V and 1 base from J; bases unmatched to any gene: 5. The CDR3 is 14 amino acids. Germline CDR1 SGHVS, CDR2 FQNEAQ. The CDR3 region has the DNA TGTGCCAGCAGCCCCAGGACAGGATCCTACGAGCAGTACTTC. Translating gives CASSPRTGSYEQYF.

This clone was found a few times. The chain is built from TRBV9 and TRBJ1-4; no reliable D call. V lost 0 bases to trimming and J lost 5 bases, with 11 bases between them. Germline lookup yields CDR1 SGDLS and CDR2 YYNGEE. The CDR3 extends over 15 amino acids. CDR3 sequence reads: CASSVGYSRNEKLFF. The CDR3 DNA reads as TGTGCCAGCAGCGTAGGTTACAGCAGGAATGAAAAACTGTTTTTT.

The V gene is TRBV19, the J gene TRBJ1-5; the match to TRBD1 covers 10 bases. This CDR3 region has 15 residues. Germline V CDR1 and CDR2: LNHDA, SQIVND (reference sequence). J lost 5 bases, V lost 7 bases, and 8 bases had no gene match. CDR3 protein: CASTTPGQGHQPQHF. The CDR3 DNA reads TGTGCCAGTACTACCCCGGGACAGGGGCATCAGCCCCAGCATTTT.

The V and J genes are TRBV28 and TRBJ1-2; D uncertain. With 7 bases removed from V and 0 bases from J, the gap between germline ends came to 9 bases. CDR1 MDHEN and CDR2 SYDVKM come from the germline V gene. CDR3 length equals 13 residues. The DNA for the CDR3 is TGTGCCAGCACCAAAAGGGCTAACTATGGCTACACCTTC. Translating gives CASTKRANYGYTF.

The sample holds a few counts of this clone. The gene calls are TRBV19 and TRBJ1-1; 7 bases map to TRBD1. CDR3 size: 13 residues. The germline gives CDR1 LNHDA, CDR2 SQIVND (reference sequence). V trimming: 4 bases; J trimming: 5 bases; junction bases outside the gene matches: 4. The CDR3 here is CASSRQGWTEAFF. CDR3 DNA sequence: TGTGCCAGTAGTAGACAGGGTTGGACTGAAGCTTTCTTT.